Listed below are T cell receptor beta chains from one sample, sequenced in a study of T-cell reconstitution after alpha-beta-depleted transplantation in children. A single record per CDR3 protein comes from TCRdb applying MiXCR to the PCR reads. The sample yields some 220,000 distinct CDR3 sequences, roughly a tenth seen once. Sample: PBMCs, taken before TCRalphabeta/CD19-depleted stem cell transplant. All receptors derive from a child younger than two with acute myeloid leukemia, due to receive a stem cell transplant. Both conserved end residues are part of each CDR3. The order of the fields is clone size, D gene, V gene, J gene, CDR3 DNA, CDR3 protein. The D gene is left open where the match is weak. Some rows have no size entry. The others give once, few or many, or a class for an expanded clone.

size: many
D: -
V: TRBV6-2/TRBV6-3
J: TRBJ2-7
DNA: TGTGCCAGCAGCCCCGGGCTAGCCACCTACGAGCAGTACTTC
CDR3: CASSPGLATYEQYF

size: many
D: TRBD2
V: TRBV7-2
J: TRBJ2-1
DNA: TGTGCCAGCAGCCCTAGCGGGGAGGGGAATGAGCAGTTCTTC
CDR3: CASSPSGEGNEQFF

size: many
D: -
V: TRBV18
J: TRBJ1-4
DNA: TGTGCCAGCTCACCGCCCGCTACCAATGAAAAACTGTTTTTT
CDR3: CASSPPATNEKLFF

size: many
D: TRBD2
V: TRBV20-1
J: TRBJ2-7
DNA: TGCAGTGCTCCCGGGACTAGCAACTACGAGCAGTACTTC
CDR3: CSAPGTSNYEQYF

size: many
D: TRBD2
V: TRBV6-5
J: TRBJ2-7
DNA: TGTGCCAGCAGTTACTCGGAGAGCGGGGGGGCTTACGAGCAGTACTTC
CDR3: CASSYSESGGAYEQYF

size: many
D: TRBD2
V: TRBV3-1
J: TRBJ2-1
DNA: TGTGCCAGCAGCCCCCGGACTAGCGGGAGTCCGCCGTTCTTC
CDR3: CASSPRTSGSPPFF

size: many
D: -
V: TRBV5-1
J: TRBJ2-7
DNA: TGCGCCAGCAGCTTGGAGAGGGGAACCTACGAGCAGTACTTC
CDR3: CASSLERGTYEQYF

size: many
D: TRBD2
V: TRBV12-3/TRBV12-4
J: TRBJ2-1
DNA: TGTGCCAGCTTGTTAGGAACACGGACTAGTCCGAATGAGCAGTTCTTC
CDR3: CASLLGTRTSPNEQFF

size: many
D: -
V: TRBV7-2
J: TRBJ1-1
DNA: TGTGCCAGCAGCTCCTTGACAAGCACTGAAGCTTTCTTT
CDR3: CASSSLTSTEAFF

size: many
D: -
V: TRBV20-1
J: TRBJ2-3
DNA: TGCAGTGCTAGAGATTCCCGGGAGTACTTAATAGATACGCAGTATTTT
CDR3: CSARDSREYLIDTQYF

size: few
D: -
V: TRBV20-1
J: TRBJ2-3
DNA: TGCAGTGCTAGGACCGAAGGGGCCGCGCTAACAGATACGCAGTATTTT
CDR3: CSARTEGAALTDTQYF

size: many
D: -
V: TRBV7-3
J: TRBJ2-3
DNA: TGTGCCAGCAGCTTAATGCTTTGGGATACGCAGTATTTT
CDR3: CASSLMLWDTQYF

size: many
D: -
V: TRBV5-1
J: TRBJ1-2
DNA: TGCGCCAGCCACCCATTTGCGGGGACTACAGGCTACACCTTC
CDR3: CASHPFAGTTGYTF

size: many
D: TRBD1
V: TRBV5-4
J: TRBJ1-2
DNA: TGTGCCAGCAGCACGAAAATGGACAGGGGATATGGCTACACCTTC
CDR3: CASSTKMDRGYGYTF

size: many
D: -
V: TRBV7-6
J: TRBJ2-1
DNA: TGTGCCAGCAGCTTAGATGCCTATATCAGCTCCTACAATGAGCAGTTCTTC
CDR3: CASSLDAYISSYNEQFF

size: many
D: -
V: TRBV20-1
J: TRBJ2-7
DNA: TGCAGTGTCCGAAAGGCGGTGAACGTCGAGCAGTACTTC
CDR3: CSVRKAVNVEQYF

size: many
D: -
V: TRBV6-1
J: TRBJ1-5
DNA: TGTGCCAGCAGTCGCAGGGGCGGGGGACAGCCCCAGCATTTT
CDR3: CASSRRGGGQPQHF

size: many
D: TRBD2
V: TRBV20-1
J: TRBJ2-7
DNA: TGCAGTGCCCTCAGCGGGAGGTTCTCCTACGAGCAGTACTTC
CDR3: CSALSGRFSYEQYF

size: many
D: TRBD2
V: TRBV10-3
J: TRBJ2-7
DNA: TGTGCCATCAGTGAGGGAGTTCGGACTAGCGGGAGGGAGGTGCAGTACTTC
CDR3: CAISEGVRTSGREVQYF

size: -
D: -
V: TRBV7-3
J: TRBJ2-7
DNA: TGTGCCAGCAGCTTAACGAGGGACTACGAGCAGTACTTC
CDR3: CASSLTRDYEQYF

size: many
D: -
V: TRBV5-1
J: TRBJ2-1
DNA: TGCGCCAGCAGCTTGCGACAGCGTAGCTCCTACAATGAGCAGTTCTTC
CDR3: CASSLRQRSSYNEQFF

size: many
D: TRBD2
V: TRBV5-1
J: TRBJ2-1
DNA: TGCGCCAGCAGCTTGAGGCTAGCGGTCTACAATGAGCAGTTCTTC
CDR3: CASSLRLAVYNEQFF

size: many
D: -
V: TRBV10-3
J: TRBJ2-1
DNA: TGTGCCATCATGAATCGGGGATTCTACAATGAGCAGTTCTTC
CDR3: CAIMNRGFYNEQFF

size: many
D: -
V: TRBV5-4
J: TRBJ1-4
DNA: TGTGCCAGCAGCTACGCAACTAATGAAAAACTGTTTTTT
CDR3: CASSYATNEKLFF

size: many
D: TRBD2
V: TRBV20-1
J: TRBJ2-7
DNA: TGCAGTGCTAGAGATATGGGATTTTTAGCGGGAGGCTACGAGCAGTACTTC
CDR3: CSARDMGFLAGGYEQYF

size: many
D: -
V: TRBV12-3/TRBV12-4
J: TRBJ1-1
DNA: TGTGCCAGCAGTTATGGGGGACACCGGAACACTGAAGCTTTCTTT
CDR3: CASSYGGHRNTEAFF

size: many
D: -
V: TRBV5-1
J: TRBJ1-1
DNA: TGCGCCAGCAGCTTGGGAGGGATCTTGAACACTGAAGCTTTCTTT
CDR3: CASSLGGILNTEAFF

size: -
D: -
V: TRBV12-3/TRBV12-4
J: TRBJ1-5
DNA: TGTGCCAGCAGTTTCGCGTGGAACCAGCCCCAGCATTTT
CDR3: CASSFAWNQPQHF

size: many
D: -
V: TRBV5-1
J: TRBJ2-1
DNA: TGCGCCAGCAGCTTGGCGGGTCGTAGCTCCTACAATGAGCAGTTCTTC
CDR3: CASSLAGRSSYNEQFF

size: many
D: -
V: TRBV7-2
J: TRBJ1-1
DNA: TGTGCCAGCAGCTTCTCCAGTGAAGCTTTCTTT
CDR3: CASSFSSEAFF

size: many
D: TRBD1
V: TRBV27
J: TRBJ2-7
DNA: TGTGCCAGCAGTAAACCGGGACAGGCATCCTACGAGCAGTACTTC
CDR3: CASSKPGQASYEQYF

size: many
D: TRBD2
V: TRBV5-5
J: TRBJ2-5
DNA: TGTGCCAGCAGCGCTGCGGGACTAGCGACAGAGACCCAGTACTTC
CDR3: CASSAAGLATETQYF

size: many
D: TRBD1
V: TRBV5-1
J: TRBJ2-3
DNA: TGCGCCAGCAGCTCGGCCCCGGACAGGGGGCCAGATACGCAGTATTTT
CDR3: CASSSAPDRGPDTQYF

size: many
D: -
V: TRBV5-1
J: TRBJ1-1
DNA: TGCGCCAGCAGCTGGGGGACCATCACTGAAGCTTTCTTT
CDR3: CASSWGTITEAFF

size: many
D: -
V: TRBV5-1
J: TRBJ1-1
DNA: TGCGCCAGCAGCTGGGGGTCACTCGAGGGGAACACTGAAGCTTTCTTT
CDR3: CASSWGSLEGNTEAFF

size: -
D: TRBD1
V: TRBV7-8
J: TRBJ1-1
DNA: TGTGCCAGCAGCGGCTACTACCCGGGACAGGAGGGCACTGAAGCTTTCTTT
CDR3: CASSGYYPGQEGTEAFF

size: many
D: -
V: TRBV20-1
J: TRBJ2-7
DNA: TGCAGTGCTAGACATGGGGGCTACGAGCAGTACTTC
CDR3: CSARHGGYEQYF

size: many
D: TRBD1
V: TRBV7-2
J: TRBJ1-1
DNA: TGTGCCAGCAGCTTACGGTTACAGGGGAGGAGTGGAACTGAAGCTTTCTTT
CDR3: CASSLRLQGRSGTEAFF

size: many
D: -
V: TRBV20-1
J: TRBJ2-1
DNA: TGCAGTGCTACGGCCGGGACCACGTACAATGAGCAGTTCTTC
CDR3: CSATAGTTYNEQFF

size: many
D: -
V: TRBV12-3/TRBV12-4
J: TRBJ1-5
DNA: TGTGCCAGCAGTGTCAACAGTTATAGCAATCAGCCCCAGCATTTT
CDR3: CASSVNSYSNQPQHF

size: many
D: -
V: TRBV7-8
J: TRBJ2-3
DNA: TGTGCCAGCAGCTTTGGTGGCGGGAAAATATCCACAGATACGCAGTATTTT
CDR3: CASSFGGGKISTDTQYF

size: many
D: -
V: TRBV7-8
J: TRBJ1-6
DNA: TGTGCCAGCAGCTTAGGGCAGATCAATTCACCCCTCCACTTT
CDR3: CASSLGQINSPLHF

size: many
D: -
V: TRBV20-1
J: TRBJ2-3
DNA: TGCAGTGCTAGGTTGGACATCACAGATACGCAGTATTTT
CDR3: CSARLDITDTQYF

size: many
D: -
V: TRBV5-1
J: TRBJ1-4
DNA: TGCGCCAGCAGCGCTGGACAGCTGAATGAAAAACTGTTTTTT
CDR3: CASSAGQLNEKLFF

size: few
D: -
V: TRBV2
J: TRBJ2-2
DNA: TGTGCCAGCATGGGGGGATCTGCGAACACCGGGGAGCTGTTTTTT
CDR3: CASMGGSANTGELFF

size: -
D: TRBD1
V: TRBV15
J: TRBJ1-5
DNA: TGTGCCACCCGACTGGGACAGGGGGCGCGAAAAGGCAATCAGCCCCAGCATTTT
CDR3: CATRLGQGARKGNQPQHF

size: -
D: -
V: TRBV9
J: TRBJ1-2
DNA: TGTGCCAGCAGCGTAGACAGGTCCTTCTATGGCTACACCTTC
CDR3: CASSVDRSFYGYTF

size: many
D: TRBD2
V: TRBV7-8
J: TRBJ2-7
DNA: TGTGCCAGCAGCCCTCTTGGACTAGCGGAGACCTACGAGCAGTACTTC
CDR3: CASSPLGLAETYEQYF

size: many
D: TRBD1
V: TRBV7-3
J: TRBJ2-7
DNA: TGTGCCAGCAGCCTTACAGGGGGAGGCGCCTACGAGCAGTACTTC
CDR3: CASSLTGGGAYEQYF

size: many
D: -
V: TRBV9
J: TRBJ1-4
DNA: TGTGCCAGCAGCCCGGACAGACTTAATGAAAAACTGTTTTTT
CDR3: CASSPDRLNEKLFF

size: many
D: -
V: TRBV3-1
J: TRBJ2-1
DNA: TGTGCCAGCAGCCAAGTGGGGCCCTCCTACAATGAGCAGTTCTTC
CDR3: CASSQVGPSYNEQFF

size: many
D: -
V: TRBV12-3/TRBV12-4
J: TRBJ1-1
DNA: TGTGCCAGCAGTTCCCGGGGGATAGAGGCTTTCTTT
CDR3: CASSSRGIEAFF

size: many
D: -
V: TRBV20-1
J: TRBJ2-5
DNA: TGCAGTGCGCCGCACTCGGCGGCCCAGTACTTC
CDR3: CSAPHSAAQYF

size: many
D: -
V: TRBV27
J: TRBJ2-5
DNA: TGTGCCAGCAGTATCTACCAAGAGACCCAGTACTTC
CDR3: CASSIYQETQYF

size: many
D: -
V: TRBV20-1
J: TRBJ1-5
DNA: TGCAGTGCGACGACAGGTAGCAATCAGCCCCAGCATTTT
CDR3: CSATTGSNQPQHF

size: few
D: -
V: TRBV6-5
J: TRBJ2-7
DNA: TGTGCCAGCAGTTACTCGATTTCAGGGAACTACGAGCAGTACTTC
CDR3: CASSYSISGNYEQYF

size: many
D: -
V: TRBV3-1
J: TRBJ2-7
DNA: TGTGCCAGCAGCCCCGGGACCAAGGTATACGAGCAGTACTTC
CDR3: CASSPGTKVYEQYF

size: many
D: TRBD2
V: TRBV4-2
J: TRBJ2-1
DNA: TGTGCCAGCAGCCGAGGGACTAGCATCTACAATGAGCAGTTCTTC
CDR3: CASSRGTSIYNEQFF